This T cell receptor (beta chain) was captured by sequencing in a study of OX40 agonist ivuxolimab in advanced cancers. With respect to the entire study: The costimulatory receptor OX40 (CD134) was targeted by ivuxolimab, a fully human IgG2 agonistic monoclonal antibody. In the dose-escalation cohort, 82.7% of patients were male, and the mean age was 60 years with a range of about 23 to 79. The paper covers the monotherapy dose-escalation part of the phase I ivuxolimab trial, which included N ≈ 57 patients. Intravenous ivuxolimab was administered to patients every 2 weeks at six dose levels: 0.01, 0.1, 0.3, 1.5, 3 and 10 mg/kg. Patients were allowed to have had prior anti-PD-1, anti-PD-L1 or anti-CTLA-4 therapy, and approximately 40% of the dose-escalation patients had been treated with checkpoint inhibitors. Three dose-escalation patients achieved partial responses, one with hepatocellular carcinoma and two with cutaneous melanoma. Of the approximately 53 patients in dose escalation, about 20 had hepatocellular carcinoma, approximately 15 had melanoma, 9 had renal cell carcinoma and 9 had head and neck cancer. The purpose of peripheral TCRbeta sequencing was to test whether ivuxolimab changed TCR sequence diversity and led to clonal T-cell expansion. Overall study results and their limits: In the 0.1-3.0 mg/kg groups, partial responders had among the lowest normalized peripheral clonal expansion, particularly in CD8+ T cells. Antigen specificity was not determined for the clonally expanded peripheral T cells. Clonal expansion of both CD4+ and CD8+ blood T cells was observed from baseline to week 6 at doses 0.1 to 3.0 mg/kg. Low levels of normalized T-cell clonal expansion were also seen in some patients who did not respond. After ivuxolimab, CD8+ T cells had more expanded clones than CD4+ T cells on average.

Patients with a history of autoimmune disease or receiving systemic immunosuppression were excluded from the trial. Peripheral blood for TCR sequencing was collected from all dose cohorts at baseline, on cycle 4 day 1, and on cycle 7 day 1. Samples came from an open-label, multicenter, first-in-human phase I dose-escalation trial of ivuxolimab. Adults with locally advanced or metastatic head and neck squamous cell, hepatocellular, melanoma or renal cell carcinoma were enrolled in the trial. Before TCR sequencing, CD4+ T cells and CD8+ T cells were sorted from peripheral blood as separate populations. Genomic DNA was isolated from the sorted cells so that the TCRbeta CDR3 region could be sequenced. The immunoSEQ Assay was used to sequence the TCRbeta CDR3 regions. What TCRdb holds here is the immuneACCESS table cut down to in-frame rearrangements. Part of the clones is not present; checked against another copy, under half of the missing clones reflect an unresolved V gene, and the others are unexplained. The sample table holds about 100,000 clones, of which 75% to 95% were seen once. The top ten hold over 0.3% of the sample.

Note on this clone: What this receptor recognizes is not known. No much larger clone is present one base from it, and per-base qualities are unavailable.

The sequence came from an adult with an advanced solid tumor such as melanoma, head and neck, liver or kidney cancer. The specimen was CD4+ or CD8+ T cells sorted from blood, collected in a trial of the OX40 agonist ivuxolimab.

Here the CDR3 is given as CASSQPGQGTTEAFF. The DNA sequence reads TGCGCCAGCAGCCAGCCCGGACAGGGGACCACTGAAGCTTTCTTT. The sequence is built from TRBV4-3 and TRBJ1-1, and 9 bases in between align with TRBD1. The V end gives up 3 bases and the J end 4 bases, leaving 6 bases in the junction not matched to a gene. CDR1 and CDR2 were assigned from the germline V gene as LGHNA and YSLEER. The CDR3 spans 15 residues, from the cysteine through the phenylalanine. Just the 45-base CDR3 DNA is kept, in frame starting at base 1.